These 14 T cell receptor beta chains share one sample of origin, sequenced in a study of blood T cells in healthy people across ages. With a J-beta primer mix and a sample-barcoded 5' primer, a second PCR ran about 7 to 12 cycles. Via MiXCR, TCRdb re-called the 5' RACE reads, giving one row per CDR3 protein. The sample holds some 850,000 distinct CDR3 sequences; 20% to 30% are singletons and the top ten take around 3%. The sample was also linked to a second study, of T cells of mothers and their children.

The sequenced sample consisted of blood. These receptor sequences come from a boy between 10 and 17 years old in good health.

This clonotype was recorded a few times. The chain recombines TRBV6-2 or TRBV6-3 with TRBJ2-1; perhaps TRBD2 as D (6 bases). The CDR3 sequence is 16 residues long. Trimming took 4 bases from V and 1 from J, leaving 14 bases between them. Germline CDR1 and CDR2: MNHEY and SVGEGT. DNA for the CDR3: TGTGCCAGCAGTTCCTCGGAGGGTTGGTCCTACAATGAGCAGTTCTTC. Translating it yields CASSSSEGWSYNEQFF.

This clonotype appeared a few times. V usage is TRBV20-1 and J usage is TRBJ2-3, with D tentatively TRBD1 (6 bases). The CDR3 contains 15 residues. Germline CDR1 is DFQATT and CDR2 is SNEGSKA (reference sequence). Deletions cut 3 bases from V and 2 bases from J, with 15 bases between. The CDR3 is CSASWGQAATDTQYF. The DNA for the CDR3 is TGCAGTGCTAGTTGGGGACAAGCCGCCACAGATACGCAGTATTTT.

This clonotype was observed a handful of times. The V and J genes are TRBV12-5 and TRBJ2-7; a weak D match, TRBD2 (5 bases). The V and J ends lost 0 bases and 6 bases respectively, with 18 bases between them. The CDR3 extends over 16 amino acids. The V gene's germline CDR1 is LGHNT and CDR2 FRNRAP. CDR3 sequence reads: CASGLVLTLTRVEQYF. In DNA, the CDR3 is TGTGCTAGTGGTTTGGTACTCACCCTCACGAGGGTCGAGCAGTACTTC.

This rearrangement joins TRBV20-1 to TRBJ1-2; unclear D gene. The length of the CDR3 is 12 residues. V lost 3 bases, J lost 5 bases, and 10 bases lay in between. The germline V gene encodes CDR1 DFQATT and CDR2 SNEGSKA (reference sequence). The CDR3 coding sequence is TGCAGTGCTAGCCCTCTGGGGTATGGCTACACCTTC. Translation gives CSASPLGYGYTF.

This clonotype was counted a few times. The chain carries TRBV7-6 and TRBJ2-5; D is undetermined. V shed 8 bases and J shed 7 bases, with 14 bases lying between them. The CDR3 length is 12 residues. CDR1 is SGHVS and CDR2 is FNYEAQ in the germline V gene. CDR3 sequence reads: CASRPPMGTQYF. CDR3 bases: TGTGCCAGCCGACCCCCAATGGGGACCCAGTACTTC. Complete variable domain (other parts from reference TRBV7-6 and TRBJ2-5): GAGVSQSPRYKVTKRGQDVALRCDPISGHVSLYWYRQALGQGPEFLTYFNYEAQQDKSGLPNDRFSAERPEGSISTLTIQRTEQRDSAMYRCASRPPMGTQYFGPGTRLLVL.

This clonotype was found a few times. This sequence joins TRBV24-1 and TRBJ2-2, with no clear D. The germline V gene encodes CDR1 KGHDR and CDR2 SFDVKD. With 2 bases removed from V and 5 bases from J, the gap between germline ends came to 8 bases. The CDR3 spans 14 residues. Here the CDR3 reads CATSDSGPTGELFF. Written as DNA, the CDR3 is TGTGCCACCAGTGATTCCGGACCTACCGGGGAGCTGTTTTTT.

This clonotype was detected only a few times. This sequence joins TRBV6-1 and TRBJ2-7; D is ambiguous. Germline CDR1 reads MNHNS; CDR2 reads SASEGT. The CDR3 runs to 12 residues. The V and J ends lost 4 bases and 3 bases respectively, with 7 bases between them. CDR3 in amino acids: CASSVLSYEQYF. In DNA form, the CDR3 reads TGTGCCAGCAGTGTGCTAAGCTACGAGCAGTACTTC.

This clonotype appeared a few times. The chain carries TRBV29-1 and TRBJ2-7; 9 bases match TRBD2. CDR1 SQVTM and CDR2 ANQGSEA come from the germline V gene. The CDR3 length is 14 residues. V was clipped by 0 bases and J by 6 bases; unmatched bases: 6. DNA for the CDR3: TGCAGCGTTGAAGAGTCTAGCGGGGTAGGCGAGCAGTACTTC. Amino acids: CSVEESSGVGEQYF.

The chain links TRBV7-9 to TRBJ2-5; 13 bases agree with TRBD2. With the DNA end fitting TRBJ2-1 better, the J assignment may be wrong. The CDR3 length is 17 residues. Per the germline V gene, CDR1 is SEHNR and CDR2 is FQNEAQ (reference sequence). This CDR3 reads CASSLASTSGGSDEQFF. The DNA for the CDR3 is TGTGCCAGCAGCTTAGCGTCGACTAGCGGGGGGTCGGATGAGCAGTTCTTC.

In its sample, this clonotype was seen many times. CDR3 sequence: CASSQGGDTQYF. The CDR3 DNA reads TGTGCCAGCAGCCAAGGGGGAGATACGCAGTATTTT. The gene calls are TRBV4-2 and TRBJ2-3; unclear D gene. This CDR3 region has 12 residues. Germline V gene lookup returns CDR1 LGHNA and CDR2 YNFKEQ. V was trimmed by 1 base and J by 5 bases, leaving 4 bases between them.

In this sample, this clonotype turned up a few times. The chain carries TRBV12-5 and TRBJ2-5; no clear D gene. Trimming stripped 1 base from V and 4 bases from J, with 4 bases between. Germline CDR1 reads LGHNT; CDR2 reads FRNRAP. The length of the CDR3 is 12 residues. In nucleotides, the CDR3 is TGTGCTAGTGGTTTGGAGAGAGAGACCCAGTACTTC. It codes for CASGLERETQYF. Variable domain in full (rest from reference TRBV12-5 and TRBJ2-5): DARVTQTPRHKVTEMGQEVTMRCQPILGHNTVFWYRQTMMQGLELLAYFRNRAPLDDSGMPKDRFSAEMPDATLATLKIQPSEPRDSAVYFCASGLERETQYFGPGTRLLVL.

This clonotype was picked up one time. The chain uses TRBV28 and TRBJ2-7; no firm D call. The CDR3 has 14 amino acids. Trimming removed 6 bases at V and 2 bases at J, with 14 bases between. The V gene's germline CDR1 is MDHEN and CDR2 SYDVKM. The CDR3 DNA reads as TGTGCCAGCAGCGTCCAGGAAAAAACCTACGAGCAGTACTTC. It codes for CASSVQEKTYEQYF.

This clonotype has a single count. This CDR3 is CASSSGGTGNYEQYF. The CDR3 nucleotides are TGCGCCAGCAGCTCGGGTGGGACAGGGAACTACGAGCAGTACTTC. The rearrangement uses TRBV5-1 and TRBJ2-7; TRBD1 matches at 9 bases. The CDR3 is made up of 15 amino acids. V dropped 3 bases and J dropped 3; count of bases not matched to a gene: 7. The germline V gene encodes CDR1 SGHRS and CDR2 YFSETQ.

This clonotype was seen at least ten times. This chain joins TRBV12-3 or TRBV12-4 and TRBJ2-5; no definite D call. The CDR3 consists of 14 residues. The V and J ends lost 0 bases and 0 bases respectively, with 5 bases between them. This chain's CDR3 is CASSLAGNQETQYF. The CDR3 region has the DNA TGTGCCAGCAGTTTAGCGGGGAACCAAGAGACCCAGTACTTC.